This T cell receptor beta chain was captured by sequencing in a study of shared clonotypes between healthy human individuals. The CDR3 extends over 10 amino acids. Between the trimmed V and J ends, which lost 7 bases and 5 bases, there was a span of 5 bases. Germline V gives CDR1 MNHNY, CDR2 SVGAGI (reference sequence). The repertoire was sequenced with immunoSEQ multiplex PCR; TCRdb's copy has only in-frame clones and lacks some. Of about 490,000 clones listed, 60% to 80% are singletons. Donors, healthy HIV-negative adults, lacked recent acute infections or vaccinations. This chain uses TRBV6-6 with TRBJ2-5, with D uncertain. Specimen: PBMCs. The receptor's source is a middle-aged woman in good health. Some clones in this sample may be carry-over from other donors' samples. This chain's CDR3 is CASIGETQYF. The CDR3 DNA reads as TGTGCCAGCATTGGGGAGACCCAGTACTTC.